The present T cell receptor beta chain was sequenced within a study of T cell responses to AZD1222 COVID-19 vaccine (TCRdb year 2021). About the study as a whole: Because spike-specific TCR depth and breadth did not differ between the two schedules, AZD1222 recipients who got a second dose at roughly 4 weeks were pooled with those who got a second dose at roughly 12 weeks. A total of 233 trial participants underwent TCR sequencing, of whom some 210 received two doses of AZD1222 and about 25 received two doses of the MenACWY control vaccine. Trial participants were enrolled by age into subgroups of 18-55, 56-69 and 70-plus years, and around 150, 29 and 61 TCR-sequenced participants, respectively, were included in these subgroups.

Overall study results and their limits: Because no samples from the day 14 peak response were available, repertoires could be characterized only after the peak T cell response. Participants were mostly white British, with more females than males. The authors suggested clonal diversity may have been underestimated. Conclusions about previously exposed vaccinees were limited because only a handful of AZD1222 recipients were SARS-CoV-2 seropositive at baseline. Nearly half of unique spike-specific TCRs reportedly recognized epitopes outside regions mutated in the B.1.351 and B.1.1.7 variants. The 56-69-year group was small, and its depth increase did not reach significance, likely because of low power. Vaccine-associated CD4 TCRs spanned the whole spike protein, with dominant responses in regions 160-218 and 743-854. A significant rise in spike-specific TCR breadth and depth was observed after two AZD1222 doses relative to day 0 and relative to MenACWY recipients.

Concerning this clone itself: Its specific antigen is unknown. Base quality data are lacking; no much larger clone is found one base away.

The time point label for this specimen denotes: baseline before first vaccination. Samples from vaccinated people were obtained from the UK trials COV001 and COV002, which included a single-blind randomized controlled phase 2/3 trial of AZD1222 (ChAdOx1 nCoV-19) in healthy adults. For TCRbeta chain sequencing, PBMC samples were collected from trial participants at day 0 and at day 28 after the second dose. CDR1 and CDR2 are read off the germline V gene as SGHAT and FQNNGV. V is pared back by 0 bases and J by 3 bases, with 6 bases lying between the germline termini. The CDR3, from cysteine to phenylalanine, totals 13 residues. Only the CDR3 region is kept as DNA, spanning 39 bases read in frame from base 1. The CDR3 regions of human TCRbeta chains were analyzed by immunosequencing. Per the source publication's procedure: Repertoire TCRs were checked for matches against a reference library of SARS-CoV-2-specific TCRs that had been generated using the MIRA antigen-specificity platform. Breadth meant the fraction of unique TCRs that were SARS-CoV-2-associated, whereas depth meant the fraction of total T cells that were SARS-CoV-2-associated. Using the MIRA data, each spike-specific TCR was mapped to the spike region that the TCR reacts to and placed in a CD4 or CD8 class. Log10-transformed breadth and depth values were compared by one-way ANOVA with Sidak's multiple comparisons tests. TCRdb limited this immuneACCESS table to in-frame rearrangements with V and J called. A share of clones is missing; checked studies link under half to unresolved V genes, and the rest is unexplained. D and trimming come from the DNA, and the V and J calls and clone size come from that table. The sample table lists under 95,000 clones, about 88% of them with a count of one. Of the sample, around 3% falls within the top ten clones.

The V and J genes are TRBV11-2 and TRBJ2-7; no confident D gene assignment can be made. Here the sequenced sample was peripheral blood, taken on day 0 of AZD1222 vaccination. The source is an adult in good health. For the CDR3, the sequence is CASSLDRSYEQYF. The sequence in DNA is TGTGCCAGCAGCTTAGATCGGAGCTACGAGCAGTACTTC.